There are many counts of the clone carrying this T cell receptor (beta chain). MiXCR was run by TCRdb on the 5' RACE reads, yielding one entry per CDR3 protein. The sample includes approximately 340,000 distinct CDR3 sequences, about 15% of them seen just once. The sample belongs to a study of T-cell memory formation after mild COVID-19. The sequence derives from a young man who had mild COVID-19 (a few samples of this study predate the infection). Cell type and time point are not known. Sequences were obtained from PBMCs or a T cell subset sorted from them (not recorded which).

CDR3 sequence reads: CASSSAADAVYGYTF. The CDR3 DNA is TGCGCCAGCAGCTCTGCCGCGGACGCCGTCTATGGCTACACCTTC. The V and J genes are TRBV5-1 and TRBJ1-2; no reliable D call. CDR1 is SGHRS, CDR2 YFSETQ, per germline. V lost 3 bases, J lost 4 bases, and 16 bases lay in between. This CDR3 contains 15 residues.